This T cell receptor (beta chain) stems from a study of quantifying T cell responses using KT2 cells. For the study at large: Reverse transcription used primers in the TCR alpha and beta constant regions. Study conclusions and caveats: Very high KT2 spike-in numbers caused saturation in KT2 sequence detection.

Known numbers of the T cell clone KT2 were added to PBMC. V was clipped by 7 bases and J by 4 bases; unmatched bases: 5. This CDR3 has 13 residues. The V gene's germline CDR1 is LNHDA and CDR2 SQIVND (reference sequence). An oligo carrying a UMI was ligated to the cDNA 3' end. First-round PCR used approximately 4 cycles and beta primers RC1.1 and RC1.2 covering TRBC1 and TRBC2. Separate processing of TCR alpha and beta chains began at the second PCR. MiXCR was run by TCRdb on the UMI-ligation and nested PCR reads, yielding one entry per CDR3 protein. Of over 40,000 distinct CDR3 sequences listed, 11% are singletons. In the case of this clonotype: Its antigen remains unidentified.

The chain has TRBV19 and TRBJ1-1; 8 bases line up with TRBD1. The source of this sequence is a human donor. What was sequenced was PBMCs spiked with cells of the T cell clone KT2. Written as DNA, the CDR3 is TGTGCCAGTACCCGAGACAGGGGCACTGAAGCTTTCTTT. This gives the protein CASTRDRGTEAFF.